This TCR beta chain appears in the sequencing data of a study of PD-1 blockade in classical Hodgkin lymphoma. The germline V and J ends were trimmed by 8 bases and 4 bases, with 13 bases remaining between them. Germline V gene lookup returns CDR1 SNHLY and CDR2 FYNNEI. This CDR3 region has 13 residues. The protocol was immunoSEQ multiplex PCR, while the TCRdb copy is restricted to in-frame clones and leaves out a portion. The data show tens of thousands of clones, with around nine tenths seen just once and roughly 8.8% held by the top ten. Time point meaning: cycle 4 day 1 (C4D1), after more than 5 weeks of nivolumab. Relapse after autologous stem cell transplantation occurred in every patient, and brentuximab vedotin exposure varied. Only one count was recorded for this clone.

The clonotype comes from a human donor with classical Hodgkin lymphoma. The V gene is TRBV2, the J gene TRBJ2-3, with a weak D call TRBD1 (5 bases). Sequencing was performed on peripheral blood mononuclear cells (PBMCs), taken before the fourth cycle of nivolumab. The CDR3 DNA sequence: TGTGCCAGCGGGGCTCTAGAGTCAGATACGCAGTATTTT. The encoded protein is CASGALESDTQYF.